A single sample is the source of the 14 T cell receptor beta chains below, sequenced in a study of T cells in localized non-small cell lung cancer. Only in-frame clones appear in the TCRdb table, and some are missing; sequencing was by immunoSEQ multiplex PCR. In the table there are fewer than 7,500 clones, roughly 44% of which are singletons. This material consisted of lymph node tissue, taken before any cancer treatment. Receptors were obtained from a man between 40 and 75 years old with stage I lung adenocarcinoma.

The V call is TRBV29-1, the J call TRBJ1-4; 9 nucleotides match TRBD1. The CDR3 is 15 amino acids. Trimming removed 0 bases from V and 10 bases from J; junction bases left unmatched: 9. CDR1 and CDR2 from the germline V gene are SQVTM and ANQGSEA. The DNA for the CDR3 is TGCAGCGTTGAAGACACAGGGGGCGGAGAAAGAAAACTGTTTTTT. This sequence encodes CSVEDTGGGERKLFF.

This clone turned up a few times. The V call is TRBV28, the J call TRBJ2-5; 7 bases are shared with TRBD1. The J call could be wrong; TRBJ2-7 is a better fit for the DNA end. CDR3 length: 16 residues. Germline V gene data show CDR1 as MDHEN and CDR2 as SYDVKM. CDR3 nucleotides: TGTGCCAGCAGTACCCCCGGGCAGGGGGTTCCCTACGAGCAGTACTTC. It specifies CASSTPGQGVPYEQYF.

This chain joins TRBV29-1 and TRBJ1-1; maybe TRBD1 (6 bases). Germline loops: CDR1 SQVTM, CDR2 ANQGSEA. CDR3 length equals 15 residues. V was shortened by 1 base and J by 1 base, with 13 bases between the two germline ends. The CDR3 nucleotides are TGCAGCGTTGAAGGAGGGGGGACAAGGAACACTGAAGCTTTCTTT. Its translation: CSVEGGGTRNTEAFF.

The chain has TRBV28 and TRBJ1-4, with D perhaps matching TRBD1 (6 bases). Germline values: CDR1 MDHEN, CDR2 SYDVKM. V lost 8 bases and J 7 bases, leaving 14 bases between the germline ends. The CDR3 covers 13 residues. CDR3 sequence (DNA): TGTGCCAGCCTCACAGGGTCCGGTGAAAAACTGTTTTTT. As protein: CASLTGSGEKLFF.

V gene TRBV1 combines with J gene TRBJ1-2. TRBV1 represents a pseudogene. The CDR3 totals 15 residues. The DNA of the CDR3 is TGCGCCAGCAGCCAAGATGTGGGAGGGGGCCGTGGCTACACCTTC. Amino acid sequence: CASSQDVGGGRGYTF.

This clone was recorded only once. The V call is TRBV12-5, the J call TRBJ1-3, with D tentatively TRBD1 (5 bases). Germline loops: CDR1 LGHNT, CDR2 FRNRAP. The CDR3 extends over 13 amino acids. The CDR3 DNA reads as TGTGCACCGCCTGACAGACCTGGAAACACCATATATTTT. Translation gives CAPPDRPGNTIYF.

The chain has TRBV28 and TRBJ1-4; D remains unclear. V was trimmed by 3 bases and J by 15 bases, leaving 14 bases between them. Germline loops: CDR1 MDHEN, CDR2 SYDVKM. The CDR3 contains 12 residues. The chain's CDR3 is CASSFAGIGMFF. The CDR3 coding sequence is TGTGCCAGCAGTTTTGCCGGGATCGGGATGTTTTTT.

V gene TRBV5-1 combines with J gene TRBJ2-5; D is ambiguous. Germline V gene lookup returns CDR1 SGHRS and CDR2 YFSETQ. Trimming removed 4 bases at V and 5 bases at J, with 15 bases between. The CDR3 covers 14 residues. CDR3 bases: TGCGCCAGCAGCCCTCTTTCCACCGGGGAGACCCAGTACTTC. Residues: CASSPLSTGETQYF.

This clone was picked up a small number of times. The V gene is TRBV2, the J gene TRBJ2-3, with 7 bases that match TRBD1. Per germline, CDR1 SNHLY and CDR2 FYNNEI. The CDR3 consists of 15 residues. CDR3 sequence reads: CAIGKTGQGADTQYF. CDR3 bases: TGTGCTATCGGAAAGACAGGGCAGGGGGCAGATACGCAGTATTTT.

The J gene is TRBJ2-5, the V gene TRBV18; D may correspond to TRBD1 or TRBD2 (5 bases each). CDR3 length equals 14 residues. Between the trimmed V and J ends, which lost 1 base and 2 bases, there was a span of 8 bases. Germline CDR1 is KGHSH and CDR2 is LQKENI. The CDR3 nucleotides are TGTGCCAGCTCACCACTGGGGGAGCAAGAGACCCAGTACTTC. Protein product: CASSPLGEQETQYF.

This clone was found a few times. This chain links TRBV9 with TRBJ2-7; TRBD2 matches at 8 bases. V was clipped by 4 bases and J by 2 bases; unmatched bases: 5. The germline V gene encodes CDR1 SGDLS and CDR2 YYNGEE. This CDR3 is 14 amino acids long. The CDR3 nucleotides are TGTGCCAGCAGCCCAAGCGGGGGAACCTACGAGCAGTACTTC. This gives the protein CASSPSGGTYEQYF. The full variable domain, with the rest looked up from reference TRBV9 and TRBJ2-7, is DSGVTQTPKHLITATGQRVTLRCSPRSGDLSVYWYQQSLDQGLQFLIQYYNGEERAKGNILERFSAQQFPDLHSELNLSSLELGDSALYFCASSPSGGTYEQYFGPGTRLTVT.

This clone was counted a few times. The chain uses TRBV9 and TRBJ2-1; 11 nucleotides align to TRBD2. The junction had 4 bases not matched to a gene; V was cut back by 4 bases and J by 4 bases. CDR3 length: 15 amino acids. Germline lookup yields CDR1 SGDLS and CDR2 YYNGEE. The CDR3 loop is CASSPTSGSYNEQFF. CDR3 in DNA: TGTGCCAGCAGCCCCACTAGCGGGAGTTACAATGAGCAGTTCTTC.

The chain is built from TRBV18 and TRBJ2-5, with D hard to call. This CDR3 contains 14 residues. CDR1 and CDR2 from the germline V gene are KGHSH and LQKENI. The V gene lost 1 base and the J gene lost 5 bases, with 11 bases spanning the gap. The CDR3 DNA follows: TGTGCCAGCTCACCACAGAAGGATTCGGAGACCCAGTACTTC. Translated, it gives CASSPQKDSETQYF.

The chain couples TRBV18 to TRBJ2-7; the D is unclear. The germline CDR1 and CDR2 sequences are KGHSH and LQKENI. The CDR3 loop spans 12 amino acids. The V and J ends lost 0 bases and 6 bases respectively, with 6 bases between them. CDR3 nucleotide sequence: TGTGCCAGCTCACCACCGGTCGGCGAGCAGTACTTC. Its protein product is CASSPPVGEQYF.